This is a list of T cell receptor beta chains from one sample in a study of blood T cells in healthy people across ages. TCRdb re-analysed the 5' RACE reads in MiXCR, keeping a single row per CDR3 protein. The table records about 1,000,000 distinct CDR3 sequences, 45% of them present only once. Sequenced material: blood. Receptors were obtained from a woman in her sixties in good health. CDR3s include the opening cysteine and the closing phenylalanine or tryptophan. The D gene is left open where the match is weak. Size tells how often a clone was seen (once, few, many) or the class of an expanded clone, and some rows leave it out.

.	TRBD2	TRBV18	TRBJ2-5	TGTGCCAGCTCACCACGGGGACTAGCGGGACTCGAGGAAAAGACCCAGTACTTC	CASSPRGLAGLEEKTQYF
.	.	TRBV3-1	TRBJ2-5	TGTGCCAGCAGCTCGGGGTGGTGGGAGACCCAGCACTTC	CASSSGWWETQHF
.	TRBD2	TRBV7-8	TRBJ2-3	TGTGCCAGCAGCTTAGGGGGAGGGACGGGCACAGATACGCAGTATTTT	CASSLGGGTGTDTQYF
.	.	TRBV10-3	TRBJ2-7	TGTGCCATCAGTGAGACACCAACCTACGAGCAGTACTTC	CAISETPTYEQYF
few	.	TRBV20-1	TRBJ2-3	TGCAGTGCTAGTTCGGGGTCGTCTGGCACAGATACGCAGTATTTT	CSASSGSSGTDTQYF
.	.	TRBV28	TRBJ2-2	TGTGCCAGCAGTTCCACATACAGGGTAACCGGGGAGCTGTTTTTT	CASSSTYRVTGELFF
once	TRBD2	TRBV15	TRBJ2-7	TGTGCCACCAGCACCCGGGAGACTAGCGCATACAATGAGCAGTACTTC	CATSTRETSAYNEQYF
.	.	TRBV10-3	TRBJ2-7	TGTGCCATCACTTCAGGTTCCTACGAGCAGTACTTC	CAITSGSYEQYF
.	.	TRBV27	TRBJ2-7	TGTGCCAGCAGCTACGCTCGGAGTTCCTACGAGCAGTACTTC	CASSYARSSYEQYF
.	TRBD1	TRBV27	TRBJ2-7	TGTGCCAGCAGTTCACAAGGACAGGGAGTTGCCTACGAGCAGTACTTC	CASSSQGQGVAYEQYF
few	.	TRBV14	TRBJ2-1	TGTGCCAGCAGCCAAGCAGGGACGCGGCAGTTCTTC	CASSQAGTRQFF
once	.	TRBV5-1	TRBJ1-5	TGCGCCAGCAGCAAGGATTTGAATCAGCCCCAGCATTTT	CASSKDLNQPQHF
few	.	TRBV6-1	TRBJ2-6	TGTGCCAGCAGTGCGACCTCTGGGGCCAACGTCCTGACTTTC	CASSATSGANVLTF
.	.	TRBV2	TRBJ2-7	TGTGCCAGCACTCAAAGGTGGGGCTACGAGCAGTACTTC	CASTQRWGYEQYF
few	.	TRBV5-5	TRBJ2-3	TGTGCCAGCAGCCCGGGCCCCGGTGGGACAGATACGCAGTATTTT	CASSPGPGGTDTQYF
few	.	TRBV7-9	TRBJ2-1	TGTGCCAGCAGACCACCCTCGGGCGGGGCCCACAATGAGCAGTTCTTC	CASRPPSGGAHNEQFF
once	.	TRBV20-1	TRBJ2-7	TGCAGTGCTCCCGACAGGAGGGGGGGAGGGCAGTACTTC	CSAPDRRGGGQYF
few	.	TRBV25-1	TRBJ2-7	TGTGCCACCCAACGGGAATCCTACGAGCAGTACTTC	CATQRESYEQYF
once	TRBD2	TRBV10-3	TRBJ2-1	TGTGCCATCGCCAGCGGGAGCTTAGGGGTATCGGAACAGTTCTTC	CAIASGSLGVSEQFF
few	.	TRBV7-9	TRBJ2-7	TGTGCCAGCAGCTTGCCCGCGGGGACTTCCTACGAGCAGTACTTC	CASSLPAGTSYEQYF
.	TRBD1	TRBV29-1	TRBJ1-2	TGCAGCGTTGTTCAGGGGGCAGCAGGAGGCTACACCTTC	CSVVQGAAGGYTF
few	.	TRBV28	TRBJ2-7	TGTGCCAGCAGTTTCCTCGGCAGAGGGATCTACGAGCAGTACTTC	CASSFLGRGIYEQYF
.	.	TRBV29-1	TRBJ2-7	TGCAGCGTTGAAGCAGGGAGCCCCTACGAGCAGTACTTC	CSVEAGSPYEQYF
.	TRBD2	TRBV4-1	TRBJ2-7	TGCGCCAGCAGCCACCCTTACGCACTAGCGGGAGAGGGGAGCTCCTACAATGAGCAGTACTTC	CASSHPYALAGEGSSYNEQYF
.	TRBD1	TRBV24-1	TRBJ2-1	TGTGCCACCAGTGATTCGGGACAGGGGTTAAATGAGCAGTTCTTC	CATSDSGQGLNEQFF
.	.	TRBV11-2	TRBJ2-1	TGTGCCAGCAGCCCCCGTCGATCGGCAAACAATGAGCAGTTCTTC	CASSPRRSANNEQFF
.	TRBD2	TRBV29-1	TRBJ2-3	TGCAGCGTCGCCTCGACTAGCGCGAATACGCAGTATTTT	CSVASTSANTQYF
.	.	TRBV11-2	TRBJ2-7	TGTGCCAGCAGCCCCTCGGGCATTGAGCAGTACTTC	CASSPSGIEQYF
few	TRBD1	TRBV12-3/TRBV12-4	TRBJ1-5	TGTGCCAGCAGAGATGGACAGGGGGCGGTAGGACAGCCCCAGCATTTT	CASRDGQGAVGQPQHF
.	.	TRBV29-1	TRBJ2-7	TGCAGCGTTGTAGATTACGAGCAGTACTTC	CSVVDYEQYF
.	TRBD2	TRBV12-3/TRBV12-4	TRBJ2-1	TGTGCCAGCAGTCCAGGGACTAGCGGGAGCCATGAGCAGTTCTTC	CASSPGTSGSHEQFF
.	TRBD1	TRBV9	TRBJ2-3	TGTGCCAGCAGCGTAGCGGGACAGGGTAGCTTCGCAGATACGCAGTATTTT	CASSVAGQGSFADTQYF
.	TRBD2	TRBV4-1	TRBJ2-3	TGCGCCAGCAGCCAAGATAGGACTAGCGGGAGGGCCATGAGTACGCAGTATTTT	CASSQDRTSGRAMSTQYF
.	.	TRBV28	TRBJ2-3	TGTGCCAGCAGCCTTACAGGGATTCTCACAGATATGCAGTATTTT	CASSLTGILTDMQYF
.	.	TRBV10-1	TRBJ2-5	TGCGCCAGCAGTGAGCTGACAGCACAAGAGACCCAGTACTTC	CASSELTAQETQYF
.	TRBD1	TRBV5-6	TRBJ2-5	TGTGCCAGCAGTTCTTACCCAGGGGGCTTTTCGGAGACCCAGTACTTC	CASSSYPGGFSETQYF
many	.	TRBV27	TRBJ1-2	TGTGCCAGCAGTTTTGTAGTGGGACCAAACTATGGCTACACCTTC	CASSFVVGPNYGYTF